Below are 11 T cell receptor beta chains sequenced from a single sample in a study of blood T cell repertoires in COVID-19. The repertoire was sequenced with immunoSEQ multiplex PCR; TCRdb's copy has only in-frame clones and lacks some. The sample contains hundreds of thousands of clones, 88% of which appear only once. The sequencing input was peripheral blood. The receptors originated from a woman in her 70s with COVID-19, enrolled during active disease.

The DNA of the CDR3 is TGTGCCAGTAGTATGAGAACAGGGAATCAGCCCCAGCATTTT. Translating gives CASSMRTGNQPQHF. The chain combines TRBV19 with TRBJ1-5; maybe TRBD1 (6 bases). Germline-derived CDR1 and CDR2 are LNHDA and SQIVND (reference sequence). The CDR3 is 14 amino acids. The V and J ends lost 3 bases and 4 bases respectively, with 10 bases between them.

With regard to this clone: At the DNA level, this CDR3 is encoded by other sequences in the same sample as well. The chain is built from TRBV7-2 and TRBJ1-1; D call uncertain. CDR3 length equals 13 residues. Germline-derived CDR1 and CDR2 are SGHTA and FQGNSA. V lost 2 bases to trimming and J lost 2 bases, with 6 bases between them. The CDR3 DNA sequence: TGTGCCAGCAGCTTATCCCTAAACACTGAAGCTTTCTTT. Protein sequence: CASSLSLNTEAFF.

The chain is built from TRBV2 and TRBJ2-1; TRBD1 is a possible D gene (5 bases). The CDR3 is 13 residues long. V was cut by 9 bases and J by 1 base, with 10 bases left in between. Germline lookup yields CDR1 SNHLY and CDR2 FYNNEI. CDR3 residues: CARQGSSYNEQFF. Here the CDR3 DNA reads TGTGCCAGGCAGGGTTCGTCCTACAATGAGCAGTTCTTC.

The V call is TRBV18, the J call TRBJ1-1; D possibly corresponds to TRBD1 (5 bases). V lost 4 bases, J lost 3 bases, and 15 bases lay in between. The CDR3 contains 15 residues. Germline V lookup: CDR1 KGHSH, CDR2 LQKENI. The CDR3: CASSRGNRLDTEAFF. DNA of the CDR3: TGTGCCAGCTCACGCGGTAACAGGCTAGACACTGAAGCTTTCTTT.

The chain links TRBV24-1 to TRBJ1-1; D is perhaps TRBD1 (6 bases). Germline V gene data show CDR1 as KGHDR and CDR2 as SFDVKD. The CDR3 consists of 11 residues. V dropped 4 bases and J dropped 10 bases, with 9 bases sitting between them. CDR3 sequence: CATSDPTGAFF. CDR3 nucleotides: TGTGCCACCAGTGACCCGACAGGAGCTTTCTTT.

This clone appeared a single time. The chain recombines TRBV5-6 with TRBJ1-1, with TRBD1 identical over 10 bases. Germline V gives CDR1 SGHDT, CDR2 YYEEEE. This CDR3 region has 15 residues. The V and J ends lost 6 bases and 0 bases, in that order; junction bases with no gene match: 5. CDR3 in amino acids: CASNRDRGMNTEAFF. The CDR3 DNA is TGTGCCAGCAACCGGGACAGGGGTATGAACACTGAAGCTTTCTTT.

This chain uses TRBV6-5 with TRBJ2-2; 11 nucleotides agree with TRBD1. The CDR3 contains 15 residues. J gave up 4 bases and V 7 bases, and 5 bases lay outside the gene matches. Germline V gives CDR1 MNHEY, CDR2 SVGAGI. The CDR3 region has the DNA TGTGCCAGCACCCCGGGGACAGGGGGCACCGGGGAGCTGTTTTTT. Translating it yields CASTPGTGGTGELFF.

This clone was observed once. This chain links TRBV5-4 with TRBJ2-5; TRBD2 matches 11 bases. V gave up 0 bases and J gave up 1 base; unmatched junction bases: 2. CDR3 length: 16 amino acids. CDR1 and CDR2 from the germline V gene are SGHNT and YYREEE (reference sequence). The chain's CDR3 is CASSLGGTSGQETQYF. The CDR3 DNA reads TGTGCCAGCAGCTTGGGCGGGACTAGCGGCCAAGAGACCCAGTACTTC. The full variable domain, in which reference TRBV5-4 and TRBJ2-5 provide the parts outside the CDR3, is ETGVTQSPTHLIKTRGQQVTLRCSSQSGHNTVSWYQQALGQGPQFIFQYYREEENGRGNFPPRFSGLQFPNYSSELNVNALELDDSALYLCASSLGGTSGQETQYFGPGTRLLVL.

The chain joins TRBV24-1 to TRBJ2-1; TRBD1 agrees at 9 bases. The CDR3 has 15 residues. J gave up 4 bases and V 7 bases, and 7 bases lay outside the gene matches. The germline CDR1 and CDR2 sequences are KGHDR and SFDVKD. The CDR3 loop is CATRPRDRAYNEQFF. The CDR3 region has the DNA TGTGCCACCAGACCCCGGGACAGGGCTTACAATGAGCAGTTCTTC.

Notes on this clone: Other DNA variants within this sample encode the same CDR3. The chain is built from TRBV5-1 and TRBJ1-3; D is possibly TRBD1 (5 bases). Trimming removed 0 bases at V and 4 bases at J, with 8 bases between. The CDR3 contains 14 residues. Germline V gene sequence: CDR1 SGHRS, CDR2 YFSETQ. CDR3 in DNA: TGCGCCAGCAGCTTGGCAGGGTCGGGAAACACCATATATTTT. This gives the protein CASSLAGSGNTIYF.

The chain combines TRBV3-1 (or the pseudogene TRBV3-2) with TRBJ2-1, with 9 bases aligning to TRBD1. The CDR3 spans 15 residues. Germline CDR1 LGHDT, CDR2 YNNKEL (reference sequence). J lost 8 bases, V lost 6 bases, and 11 bases had no gene match. The CDR3 DNA is TGTGCCAGCAGTTATGGGACAGGGTTGGTGGATGAGCAGTTCTTC. This codes for CASSYGTGLVDEQFF.